The T cell receptor beta chain under discussion was sequenced for a study of immune characterization of retroperitoneal liposarcoma. This clonotype was seen just once. TCRdb redid the calling of the PCR reads with MiXCR, one entry per CDR3 protein. This table holds under 20,000 distinct CDR3 sequences, approximately 40% found once. The germline V gene encodes CDR1 MNHNS and CDR2 SASEGT. The CDR3 is made up of 14 amino acids. V shed 4 bases and J shed 3 bases, with 12 bases lying between them. Sequencing was carried out using blood. The rearrangement joins TRBV6-1 to TRBJ1-2, with a possible D match to TRBD1 (5 bases). This sequence originates from a male donor with retroperitoneal liposarcoma. CDR3 coding DNA: TGTGCCAGCAGTGCGGGGGTTTTTGACTATGGCTACACCTTC. Amino acid sequence: CASSAGVFDYGYTF.